The table lists the clone carrying this TCR beta chain with a few counts. The target antigen is unknown. Every bit of the isolated RNA underwent reverse transcription, so sequencing read expressed TCRB transcripts. Only in-frame clones appear in the TCRdb table, and some are missing; sequencing was by immunoSEQ multiplex PCR. Of around 650,000 clones in the sample, around 12% are singletons; the top ten hold 0.09% to 0.15%. These data originate in a study of beta chain features in type 1 diabetes. CDR1 is GTSNPN and CDR2 is SVGIG in the germline V gene (reference sequence). Trimming cost V 2 bases and J 2 bases; bases outside gene matches: 7. This CDR3 contains 15 residues. Study findings and constraints: In all four CD4+ subsets, TCRB CDR3 length was significantly, moderately reduced in type 1 diabetes.

V and J are TRBV30 and TRBJ2-3, with 7 bases that match TRBD2. The TCR was taken from a man younger than 45 with type 1 diabetes. Sequences were obtained from naive CD4+ T cells from blood. The CDR3 region has the DNA TGTGCCTGGAGTCTAAGCGGGGCCCTCACAGATACGCAGTATTTT. Its translation is CAWSLSGALTDTQYF.